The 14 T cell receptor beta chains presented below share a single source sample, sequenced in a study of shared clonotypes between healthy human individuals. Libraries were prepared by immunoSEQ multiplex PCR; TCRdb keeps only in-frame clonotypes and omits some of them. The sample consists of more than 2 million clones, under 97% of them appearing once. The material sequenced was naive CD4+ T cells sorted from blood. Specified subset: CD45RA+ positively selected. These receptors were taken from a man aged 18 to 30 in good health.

The CDR3: CASSSLDGAYEQYF. CDR3 nucleotides: TGTGCCAGCAGTTCACTCGACGGAGCCTACGAGCAGTACTTC. The rearrangement joins TRBV28 to TRBJ2-7; D unresolved. The V end lost 4 bases, the J end lost 2 bases, and 12 bases lay between the germline ends. CDR3 length: 14 residues. The germline V gene has CDR1 MDHEN and CDR2 SYDVKM.

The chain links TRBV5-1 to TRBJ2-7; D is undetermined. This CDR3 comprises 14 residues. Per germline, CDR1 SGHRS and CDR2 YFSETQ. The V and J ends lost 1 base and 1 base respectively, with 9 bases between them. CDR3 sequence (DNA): TGCGCCAGCAGCTTGTTCTCCGGGTCCTACGAGCAGTACTTC. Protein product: CASSLFSGSYEQYF.

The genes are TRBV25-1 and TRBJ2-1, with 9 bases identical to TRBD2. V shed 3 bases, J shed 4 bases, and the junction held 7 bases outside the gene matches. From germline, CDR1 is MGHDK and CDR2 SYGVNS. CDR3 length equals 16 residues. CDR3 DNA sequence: TGTGCCAGCAGTGATATTAAGGCGGGGGGGTACAATGAGCAGTTCTTC. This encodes CASSDIKAGGYNEQFF.

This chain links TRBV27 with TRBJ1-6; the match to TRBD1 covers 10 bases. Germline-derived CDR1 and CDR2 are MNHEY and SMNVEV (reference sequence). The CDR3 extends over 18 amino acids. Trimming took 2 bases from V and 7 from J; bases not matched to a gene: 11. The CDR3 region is CASSLRSGTGVTNSPLHF. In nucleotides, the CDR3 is TGTGCCAGCAGTTTACGTTCTGGGACAGGGGTTACCAATTCACCCCTCCACTTT.

This chain's CDR3 is CASKGAYEQYF. The CDR3 DNA follows: TGTGCCAGCAAGGGGGCCTACGAGCAGTACTTC. This chain uses TRBV28 with TRBJ2-7; TRBD1 might be the D (6 bases). The germline V gene has CDR1 MDHEN and CDR2 SYDVKM. Trimming removed 7 bases from V and 2 bases from J, with 6 bases in between. The CDR3 is made up of 11 amino acids. Together with reference TRBV28 and TRBJ2-7, the CDR3 gives the full variable domain: DVKVTQSSRYLVKRTGEKVFLECVQDMDHENMFWYRQDPGLGLRLIYFSYDVKMKEKGDIPEGYSVSREKKERFSLILESASTNQTSMYLCASKGAYEQYFGPGTRLTVT.

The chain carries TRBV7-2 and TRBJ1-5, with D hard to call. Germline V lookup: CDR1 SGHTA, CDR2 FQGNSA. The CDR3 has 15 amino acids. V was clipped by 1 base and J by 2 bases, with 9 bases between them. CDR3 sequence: CASSLEWRGNQPQHF. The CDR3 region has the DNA TGTGCCAGCAGCTTAGAGTGGAGGGGCAATCAGCCCCAGCATTTT.

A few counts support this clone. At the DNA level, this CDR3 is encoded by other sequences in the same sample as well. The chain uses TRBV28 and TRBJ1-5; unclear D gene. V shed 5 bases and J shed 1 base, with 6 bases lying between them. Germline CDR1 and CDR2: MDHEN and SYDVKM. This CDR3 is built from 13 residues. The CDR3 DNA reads TGTGCCAGCAGTCTACTAAGCAATCAGCCCCAGCATTTT. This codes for CASSLLSNQPQHF.

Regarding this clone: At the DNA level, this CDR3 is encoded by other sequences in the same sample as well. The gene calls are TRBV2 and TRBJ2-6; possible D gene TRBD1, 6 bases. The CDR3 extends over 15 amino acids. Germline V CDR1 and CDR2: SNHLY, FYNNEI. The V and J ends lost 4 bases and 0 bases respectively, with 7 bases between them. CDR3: CASSADSSGANVLTF. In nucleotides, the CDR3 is TGTGCCAGCAGTGCGGACAGCTCTGGGGCCAACGTCCTGACTTTC.

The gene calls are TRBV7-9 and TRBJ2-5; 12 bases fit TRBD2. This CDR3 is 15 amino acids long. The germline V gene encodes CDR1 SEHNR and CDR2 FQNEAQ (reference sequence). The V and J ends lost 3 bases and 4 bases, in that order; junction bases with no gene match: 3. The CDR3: CASSLTSGGGETQYF. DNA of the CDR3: TGTGCCAGCAGCTTGACTAGCGGGGGAGGAGAGACCCAGTACTTC.

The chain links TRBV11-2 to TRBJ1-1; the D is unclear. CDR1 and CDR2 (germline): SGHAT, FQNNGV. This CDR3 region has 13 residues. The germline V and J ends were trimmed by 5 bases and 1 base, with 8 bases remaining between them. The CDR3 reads CASSPQENTEAFF. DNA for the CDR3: TGTGCCAGCAGCCCTCAGGAGAACACTGAAGCTTTCTTT.

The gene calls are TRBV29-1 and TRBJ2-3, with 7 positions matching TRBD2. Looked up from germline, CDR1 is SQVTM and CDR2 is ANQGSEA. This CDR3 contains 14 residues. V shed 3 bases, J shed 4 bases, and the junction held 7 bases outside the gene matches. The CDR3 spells CSVEGGGRSDTQYF. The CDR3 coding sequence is TGCAGCGTTGAGGGCGGGGGAAGGTCAGATACGCAGTATTTT.

The CDR3 reads CASSRPGGGANVLTF. The CDR3 DNA follows: TGTGCCAGCAGCCGGCCAGGCGGTGGGGCCAACGTCCTGACTTTC. The chain joins TRBV7-9 to TRBJ2-6; no definite D call. Germline V gene lookup returns CDR1 SEHNR and CDR2 FQNEAQ (reference sequence). Trimming took 5 bases from V and 3 from J, leaving 11 bases between them. CDR3 size: 15 residues.

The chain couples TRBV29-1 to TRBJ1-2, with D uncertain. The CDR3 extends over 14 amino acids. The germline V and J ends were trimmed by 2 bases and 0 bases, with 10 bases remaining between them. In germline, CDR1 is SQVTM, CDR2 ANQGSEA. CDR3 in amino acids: CSVEQQSPNYGYTF. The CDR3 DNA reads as TGCAGCGTTGAACAACAGAGCCCTAACTATGGCTACACCTTC.

The CDR3 DNA reads as TGTGCCAGTAGGCACAGACCCTCCTACAATGAGCAGTTCTTC. It translates to CASRHRPSYNEQFF. The chain is built from TRBV19 and TRBJ2-1, with D unclear. V was shortened by 6 bases and J by 0 bases, with 9 bases between the two germline ends. In germline, CDR1 is LNHDA, CDR2 SQIVND (reference sequence). This CDR3 comprises 14 residues.